This T cell receptor (beta chain) was found in a study of blood T cell repertoires in COVID-19. Germline-derived CDR1 and CDR2 are SGHDT and YYEEEE. This CDR3 region has 13 residues. The V end was cut by 4 bases, the J end by 3 bases, with 10 bases between. This clone came up a few times. Some clones are missing from TCRdb's copy, which holds only in-frame ones; the method was immunoSEQ multiplex PCR. Among some 8,000 clones, approximately 84% were seen once, and the ten largest hold roughly a sixth. The receptor comes from a human donor with active COVID-19. The donor label of this sample is uncertain. Sequencing used peripheral blood. The V call is TRBV5-6, the J call TRBJ1-1; D uncertain. Here the CDR3 reads CASSTDTYTEAFF. The CDR3 DNA follows: TGTGCCAGCAGCACTGACACCTACACTGAAGCTTTCTTT.